Each of the 18 T cell receptor beta chains below was sequenced from the same sample in a study of CD8+ T cells in alopecia areata. Treatment of the sample: oral pan-JAK inhibitor, 5-10 mg twice daily. cDNA prepared by RNA extraction and subsequent reverse transcription served as the template for sequencing. TCRdb's table, derived via immunoSEQ multiplex PCR, lists solely in-frame clones and lacks some. The table shows roughly 250,000 clones, with approximately 60% occurring only once. The input for sequencing was CD4+ T cells sorted from blood, taken at roughly week 53, from a patient treated with tofacitinib. All receptors derive from a human donor with alopecia areata.

The gene calls are TRBV4-3 and TRBJ2-2; perhaps TRBD1 as D (5 bases). Trimming pared 3 bases from V and 5 bases from J, leaving 7 bases between. This CDR3 spans 13 amino acids. Germline V lookup: CDR1 LGHNA, CDR2 YSLEER. The CDR3 bases are TGCGCCAGCAGCCAGCAGGGTACCGGGGAGCTGTTTTTT. It translates to CASSQQGTGELFF.

This rearrangement joins TRBV5-4 to TRBJ1-6; D gene unclear. Germline lookup yields CDR1 SGHNT and CDR2 YYREEE (reference sequence). V dropped 6 bases and J dropped 11 bases, with 9 bases sitting between them. CDR3 length: 11 residues. The CDR3 here is CASNTLAPLHF. The CDR3 DNA reads as TGTGCCAGCAACACCCTCGCACCCCTCCACTTT.

The CDR3 DNA is TGTGCCAGCAGCCTGGTTGAGGGGTATAATTCACCCCTCCACTTT. Residues: CASSLVEGYNSPLHF. This sequence joins TRBV7-2 and TRBJ1-6; tentative D call: TRBD1 (5 bases). This CDR3 is 15 amino acids long. The ends were cut back, 5 bases at V and 4 bases at J, with 12 bases in the middle. Germline CDR1 and CDR2: SGHTA and FQGNSA.

This clone was seen once. The chain couples TRBV7-9 to TRBJ2-7; possibly TRBD1 for D (5 bases). Trimming took off 5 bases at V and 0 bases at J, with 14 bases between the two ends. Germline V gene sequence: CDR1 SEHNR, CDR2 FQNEAQ (reference sequence). CDR3 length: 15 residues. CDR3 DNA: TGTGCCAGCAGCCTCCGTGGGGCGAGCTCCTACGAGCAGTACTTC. Its protein product is CASSLRGASSYEQYF.

This chain connects TRBV5-4 to TRBJ2-3; D call uncertain. Germline V lookup: CDR1 SGHNT, CDR2 YYREEE (reference sequence). The CDR3 spans 15 residues. Trimming left V 5 bases short and J 0 bases short, with 13 bases between. The CDR3 nucleotides read TGTGCCAGCAGAAATGGGTTCACCAGCACAGATACGCAGTATTTT. Protein product: CASRNGFTSTDTQYF.

The V gene is TRBV6-5, the J gene TRBJ1-6; TRBD1 might be the D (5 bases). V lost 3 bases and J lost 16, with 10 bases in between. Germline CDR1 is MNHEY and CDR2 is SVGAGI. The CDR3 runs 11 residues. CDR3 in amino acids: CASSYWGVLHF. CDR3 in DNA: TGTGCCAGCAGTTATTGGGGGGTTCTCCACTTT.

This clone was seen a handful of times. V gene TRBV7-3 combines with J gene TRBJ2-7; D tentatively reads TRBD1 or TRBD2 (7 bases each). The germline CDR1 and CDR2 sequences are SGHTA and FQGTGA. V gave up 5 bases and J gave up 4 bases, with 12 bases separating them. The CDR3 has 13 residues. The CDR3 reads CASSAQGGYEQYF. CDR3 coding DNA: TGTGCCAGCAGCGCCCAGGGGGGGTACGAGCAGTACTTC.

J is TRBJ2-7 and V is TRBV5-1; D might be TRBD1 (5 bases). Trimming stripped 0 bases from V and 3 bases from J, with 13 bases between. Germline V lookup: CDR1 SGHRS, CDR2 YFSETQ. The CDR3 sequence is 15 residues long. The DNA for the CDR3 is TGCGCCAGCAGCTTGGCCGGTGGCAGGGACTACGAGCAGTACTTC. Translation: CASSLAGGRDYEQYF. The full variable domain, with the rest looked up from reference TRBV5-1 and TRBJ2-7, is KAGVTQTPRYLIKTRGQQVTLSCSPISGHRSVSWYQQTPGQGLQFLFEYFSETQRNKGNFPGRFSGRQFSNSRSEMNVSTLELGDSALYLCASSLAGGRDYEQYFGPGTRLTVT.

This clone was recorded at least ten times. The chain employs TRBV7-2 and TRBJ2-2; TRBD1 matches at 9 bases. This CDR3 is built from 16 residues. V was clipped by 4 bases and J by 5 bases; unmatched bases: 8. Germline values: CDR1 SGHTA, CDR2 FQGNSA. CDR3 region: CASSSGDRGYTGELFF. The CDR3, as DNA: TGTGCCAGCAGCTCCGGTGACAGGGGGTATACCGGGGAGCTGTTTTTT.

The rearrangement joins TRBV25-1 to TRBJ1-1; D is possibly TRBD1 (6 bases). The ends were cut back, 3 bases at V and 1 base at J, with 15 bases in the middle. This CDR3 spans 16 amino acids. Germline-derived CDR1 and CDR2 are MGHDK and SYGVNS. CDR3 coding DNA: TGTGCCAGCAGTGATATGGGGGCAGGGCGGAACACTGAAGCTTTCTTT. Translating gives CASSDMGAGRNTEAFF. The full variable domain, in which reference TRBV25-1 and TRBJ1-1 provide the parts outside the CDR3, is EADIYQTPRYLVIGTGKKITLECSQTMGHDKMYWYQQDPGMELHLIHYSYGVNSTEKGDLSSESTVSRIRTEHFPLTLESARPSHTSQYLCASSDMGAGRNTEAFFGQGTRLTVV.

The genes are TRBV7-2 and TRBJ2-1, with 10 bases that match TRBD1. This CDR3 contains 15 residues. V was pared by 4 bases and J by 8 bases, with 8 bases of the junction left unmatched. CDR1 is SGHTA, CDR2 FQGNSA, per germline. CDR3 DNA sequence: TGTGCCAGCAGCTGGCGGACAGGGGGGGGCGATGAGCAGTTCTTC. This translates into CASSWRTGGGDEQFF. Drawing the rest from reference TRBV7-2 and TRBJ2-1, the complete variable domain is GAGVSQSPSNKVTEKGKDVELRCDPISGHTALYWYRQSLGQGLEFLIYFQGNSAPDKSGLPSDRFSAERTGGSVSTLTIQRTQQEDSAVYLCASSWRTGGGDEQFFGPGTRLTVL.

The chain is built from TRBV14 and TRBJ2-5, with TRBD1 identical over 7 bases. CDR1 SGHDN and CDR2 FVKESK come from the germline V gene. The trim removed 4 bases at V and 1 base at J, leaving 6 bases unmatched. The CDR3 is made up of 15 amino acids. The CDR3, as DNA: TGTGCCAGCAGCCTTATAGGGACAGTCCAAGAGACCCAGTACTTC. Amino acid sequence: CASSLIGTVQETQYF.

This clone was recorded a few times. The chain recombines TRBV5-1 with TRBJ2-5; D call uncertain. V was pared by 4 bases and J by 1 base, with 5 bases between. CDR1 is SGHRS and CDR2 is YFSETQ in the germline V gene. This CDR3 is built from 12 residues. CDR3 sequence: CASSLFQETQYF. Here the CDR3 DNA reads TGCGCCAGCAGCCTCTTCCAAGAGACCCAGTACTTC.

The V gene is TRBV25-1, the J gene TRBJ1-1, with 9 bases fitting TRBD1. CDR1 and CDR2 from the germline V gene are MGHDK and SYGVNS. The V and J ends lost 5 bases and 5 bases, in that order; junction bases with no gene match: 9. The length of the CDR3 is 15 residues. CDR3 sequence (DNA): TGTGCCAGCAGTTCCTCCGGGACAGGGATGACTGAAGCTTTCTTT. Encoded protein: CASSSSGTGMTEAFF. Based on the CDR3 plus reference TRBV25-1 and TRBJ1-1, the full variable domain is EADIYQTPRYLVIGTGKKITLECSQTMGHDKMYWYQQDPGMELHLIHYSYGVNSTEKGDLSSESTVSRIRTEHFPLTLESARPSHTSQYLCASSSSGTGMTEAFFGQGTRLTVV.

V is TRBV7-2 and J is TRBJ2-1; TRBD2 aligns across 10 bases. Germline V gene lookup returns CDR1 SGHTA and CDR2 FQGNSA. J lost 3 bases, V lost 5 bases, and 4 bases had no gene match. The CDR3 has 15 residues. The CDR3 nucleotides read TGTGCCAGCAGCCCGTCTAGCGGGGGCTACAATGAGCAGTTCTTC. It encodes CASSPSSGGYNEQFF.

Regarding this clone: Other DNA sequences from this sample encode an identical CDR3 as well. The chain links TRBV29-1 to TRBJ2-2; D is unclear. The V end lost 4 bases, the J end lost 4 bases, and 7 bases lay between the germline ends. The germline CDR1 and CDR2 sequences are SQVTM and ANQGSEA. The CDR3 runs to 12 residues. The CDR3 nucleotides read TGCAGCGTTGGCCAATCCACCGGGGAGCTGTTTTTT. Amino acids: CSVGQSTGELFF.

This clone was observed a few times. The chain uses TRBV30 and TRBJ2-4; 7 bases map to TRBD1. The V gene's germline CDR1 is GTSNPN and CDR2 SVGIG (reference sequence). There are 12 residues in the CDR3. After removal of 0 bases from V and 14 bases from J, the junction contained 7 bases not matched to a gene. CDR3 protein: CAWSVEGGHEYF. Written as DNA, the CDR3 is TGTGCCTGGAGTGTCGAAGGGGGCCATGAGTACTTC.

The chain joins TRBV7-2 to TRBJ2-1, with D perhaps TRBD2 (6 bases). Trimming removed 1 base at V and 5 bases at J, with 9 bases between. The germline V gene encodes CDR1 SGHTA and CDR2 FQGNSA. This CDR3 comprises 14 residues. For the CDR3, the DNA is TGTGCCAGCAGCTTAGTGCTAGCGCACAATGAGCAGTTCTTC. This gives the protein CASSLVLAHNEQFF.